The 17 T cell receptor beta chains presented below share a single source sample, sequenced in a study of early T cells in non-severe SARS-CoV-2 infection. In TCRdb, the 5' RACE reads were re-called with MiXCR into one record per CDR3 protein. The sample lists under 75,000 distinct CDR3 sequences, less than 15% occurring once. The sample taken for sequencing was whole blood. Receptors were obtained from an adult who was a healthcare worker with PCR-confirmed SARS-CoV-2 infection or an uninfected control (not recorded which).

The chain is built from TRBV2 and TRBJ1-5; D not certain. Trimming removed 6 bases from V and 4 bases from J, with 13 bases in between. Germline lookup yields CDR1 SNHLY and CDR2 FYNNEI. This CDR3 comprises 14 residues. CDR3 residues: CASSTPGLNQPQHF. For the CDR3, the DNA is TGTGCCAGCAGCACACCGGGCCTAAATCAGCCCCAGCATTTT.

Only a few counts were recorded for this clonotype. J is TRBJ1-5 and V is TRBV10-3, with 7 nucleotides matching TRBD1. V lost 4 bases to trimming and J lost 5 bases; unmatched junction nucleotides: 5. Per germline, CDR1 ENHRY and CDR2 SYGVKD. The CDR3 has 14 amino acids. CDR3 sequence (DNA): TGTGCCATCAGTGCGACAGGGCTACATCAGCCCCAGCATTTT. It yields the protein CAISATGLHQPQHF.

The CDR3 sequence is CASMLGGSYQETQYF. The CDR3 DNA reads as TGTGCCAGCATGTTAGGCGGGAGTTACCAAGAGACCCAGTACTTC. This sequence joins TRBV12-3 or TRBV12-4 and TRBJ2-5; 7 nucleotides align to TRBD2. The CDR3 runs to 15 residues. Trimming removed 7 bases from V and 0 bases from J; junction bases left unmatched: 8.

This clonotype was seen repeatedly, ten times or more. The chain employs TRBV14 and TRBJ1-6, with 9 bases lining up with TRBD1. CDR3 length equals 15 residues. V was pared by 5 bases and J by 9 bases, with 8 bases of the junction left unmatched. CDR1 and CDR2 from the germline V gene are SGHDN and FVKESK. The CDR3 is CASSNRGTGSSPLHF. Written as DNA, the CDR3 is TGTGCCAGCAGCAACCGGGGGACAGGGTCTTCACCCCTCCACTTT.

V and J are TRBV29-1 and TRBJ1-1; D possibly corresponds to TRBD1 (6 bases). In germline, CDR1 is SQVTM, CDR2 ANQGSEA. The CDR3 length is 14 residues. Trimming left V 7 bases short and J 1 base short, with 16 bases between. The CDR3 reads CSASPPGQNTEAFF. The DNA of the CDR3 is TGCAGCGCCTCCCCGCCGGGACAGAACACTGAAGCTTTCTTT.

This clonotype occurred many times. The chain is built from TRBV29-1 and TRBJ1-1; D is uncertain. CDR1 is SQVTM and CDR2 is ANQGSEA in the germline V gene. V shed 3 bases and J shed 5 bases, with 10 bases lying between them. This CDR3 comprises 12 residues. CDR3 protein: CSVESPRTEAFF. Written as DNA, the CDR3 is TGCAGCGTTGAGTCACCCCGGACTGAAGCTTTCTTT. The full variable domain, completed using reference TRBV29-1 and TRBJ1-1, is SAVISQKPSRDICQRGTSLTIQCQVDSQVTMMFWYRQQPGQSLTLIATANQGSEATYESGFVIDKFPISRPNLTFSTLTVSNMSPEDSSIYLCSVESPRTEAFFGQGTRLTVV.

The gene calls are TRBV28 and TRBJ2-7, with D perhaps TRBD1 (6 bases). Deletions cut 5 bases from V and 2 bases from J, with 16 bases between. The CDR3 has 15 amino acids. Germline loops: CDR1 MDHEN, CDR2 SYDVKM. CDR3: CASSPTVTGAYEQYF. The CDR3 DNA reads TGTGCCAGCAGTCCGACCGTGACAGGTGCCTACGAGCAGTACTTC.

The chain combines TRBV28 with TRBJ2-1; perhaps TRBD2 as D (6 bases). The length of the CDR3 is 14 residues. CDR1 and CDR2 (germline): MDHEN, SYDVKM. V was pared by 10 bases and J by 0 bases, with 13 bases between. The CDR3 protein is CATRAGFSYNEQFF. For the CDR3, the DNA is TGTGCCACCCGAGCGGGTTTCTCCTACAATGAGCAGTTCTTC.

With respect to this clonotype: A read error may be the cause here, since a much bigger clone is one base away. J is TRBJ2-3 and V is TRBV11-2; 10 bases match TRBD2. Germline CDR1 and CDR2: SGHAT and FQNNGV. There are 13 residues in the CDR3. V shed 3 bases and J 11 bases; nucleotides not matched to a gene: 5. The CDR3 sequence is CASSLEASGRQYF. In nucleotides, the CDR3 is TGTGCCAGCAGCTTGGAGGCTAGCGGGAGGCAGTATTTT.

This clonotype was detected only a few times. The CDR3 is CASSWDRTSGNRHEQYF. The CDR3 region has the DNA TGTGCCAGCAGTTGGGATCGGACTAGCGGCAATAGGCACGAGCAGTACTTC. The rearrangement joins TRBV28 to TRBJ2-7, with 10 bases lining up with TRBD2. The CDR3 length is 17 residues. The J segment lost 5 bases and the V segment lost 4 bases, leaving 14 bases of the junction unmatched. Germline CDR1 MDHEN, CDR2 SYDVKM.

This clonotype showed up many times. The genes are TRBV14 and TRBJ1-3; the D is unclear. The CDR3 is 14 amino acids. V dropped 3 bases and J dropped 4 bases, with 10 bases sitting between them. Germline V gene sequence: CDR1 SGHDN, CDR2 FVKESK. DNA of the CDR3: TGTGCCAGCAGCCAGGACCAGAAAGGAAACACCATATATTTT. Its translation is CASSQDQKGNTIYF.

This clonotype was detected only a few times. The chain uses TRBV20-1 and TRBJ2-7; D not certain. The CDR3 runs 12 residues. CDR1 is DFQATT, CDR2 SNEGSKA, per germline (reference sequence). V lost 3 bases and J lost 0, with 6 bases in between. The CDR3 sequence: CSASFVSYEQYF. The CDR3 DNA reads TGCAGTGCTAGTTTCGTCTCCTACGAGCAGTACTTC.

This clonotype was observed a few times. The rearrangement uses TRBV20-1 and TRBJ1-2; TRBD1 is a possible D gene (5 bases). The CDR3 length is 13 residues. From germline, CDR1 is DFQATT and CDR2 SNEGSKA (reference sequence). Trimming stripped 1 base from V and 2 bases from J, with 8 bases between. The CDR3 DNA follows: TGCAGTGCTAGAGCTCCAGGGAACTATGGCTACACCTTC. It yields the protein CSARAPGNYGYTF.

This clonotype was picked up many times. The chain employs TRBV4-2 and TRBJ2-2; either TRBD1 or TRBD2 may supply D (5 bases each). Trimming stripped 0 bases from V and 5 bases from J, with 13 bases between. The length of the CDR3 is 16 residues. Germline V lookup: CDR1 LGHNA, CDR2 YNFKEQ. CDR3 amino acids: CASSQEMGVKTGELFF. CDR3 bases: TGTGCCAGCAGCCAAGAGATGGGGGTCAAAACCGGGGAGCTGTTTTTT.

V gene TRBV20-1 combines with J gene TRBJ2-2, with a tentative D call TRBD2 (5 bases). There are 14 residues in the CDR3. Germline V CDR1 and CDR2: DFQATT, SNEGSKA (reference sequence). Trimming left V 4 bases short and J 5 bases short, with 14 bases between. DNA for the CDR3: TGCAGTGCTACCACTCGACTAACTACCGGGGAGCTGTTTTTT. Protein sequence: CSATTRLTTGELFF.

Ten or more counts support this clonotype. In DNA form, the CDR3 reads TGCAGCGTTGCCGAGGACCCTGAAGCTTTCTTT. Amino acid sequence: CSVAEDPEAFF. This chain links TRBV29-1 with TRBJ1-1; D is undetermined. The V and J ends lost 4 bases and 6 bases respectively, with 9 bases between them. The length of the CDR3 is 11 residues. The germline V gene encodes CDR1 SQVTM and CDR2 ANQGSEA.

The chain is built from TRBV12-3 or TRBV12-4 and TRBJ2-5; D ambiguous. With 5 bases removed from V and 0 bases from J, the gap between germline ends came to 7 bases. The CDR3 has 13 amino acids. In nucleotides, the CDR3 is TGTGCCAGCAGTCCCTCGTACCAAGAGACCCAGTACTTC. Translating it yields CASSPSYQETQYF.